The TCR beta chain described here comes from a study of regulatory T cells in long-lasting Graves disease. This CDR3 spans 16 amino acids. The V gene's germline CDR1 is SGHTA and CDR2 FQGNSA. V gave up 5 bases and J gave up 5 bases, with 21 bases separating them. Indicated time point: persistent/refractory GD, antithyroid drugs over 5 years with positive TRAb. Making the TCR library involved RNA that had been extracted from PBMCs. According to the study, TCR beta libraries were built with iRepertoire HTBI primers and CDR3-region Arm-PCR. TCRdb analysed the multiplex PCR reads with MiXCR anew, one entry per CDR3 protein. Found here are approximately 290,000 distinct CDR3 sequences, around 23% of them singletons; the top ten hold roughly 50%. This clonotype was counted at least ten times.

The input for sequencing was peripheral blood mononuclear cells (PBMCs), taken when the disease was refractory, from a patient treated with antithyroid drugs. The TCR comes from a female donor with Graves disease. The chain links TRBV7-2 to TRBJ2-5; D is tentatively TRBD1 or TRBD2 (6 bases each). Here the CDR3 DNA reads TGTGCCAGCAGCGGAAAAGGGGGGACAAAGGGGGAGACCCAGTACTTC. It specifies CASSGKGGTKGETQYF. Full variable domain (outside the CDR3, taken from reference TRBV7-2 and TRBJ2-5): GAGVSQSPSNKVTEKGKDVELRCDPISGHTALYWYRQSLGQGLEFLIYFQGNSAPDKSGLPSDRFSAERTGGSVSTLTIQRTQQEDSAVYLCASSGKGGTKGETQYFGPGTRLLVL.